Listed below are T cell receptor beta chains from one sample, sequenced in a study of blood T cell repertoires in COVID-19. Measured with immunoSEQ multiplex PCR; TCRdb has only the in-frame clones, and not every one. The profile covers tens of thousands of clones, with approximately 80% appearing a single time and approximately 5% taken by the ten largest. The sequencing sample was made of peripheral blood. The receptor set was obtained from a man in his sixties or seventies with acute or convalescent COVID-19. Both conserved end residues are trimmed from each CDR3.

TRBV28,ASYETISRGRNYGYT
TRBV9,ASSVNRGPYEQY
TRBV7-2,ASVIRGLSTDTQY
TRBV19,ASSIDGVSNYGYT
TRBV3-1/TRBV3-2,ASSQSVLITYEQY
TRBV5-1,ASSFAGRGSPLH
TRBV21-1,ASSKALSGQVGWRGGETQY
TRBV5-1,ASSLMNTGQGEKLF
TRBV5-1,ASSQDTDSPLH
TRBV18,ASSETSGDNEQF
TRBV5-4,ASSFGTGGNYGYT
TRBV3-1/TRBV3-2,ASSLIGGPDTQY
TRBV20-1,SASDSRKAF
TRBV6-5,ASSSYRQGGNTEAF
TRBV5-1,ASSLAGRRSEVETQY
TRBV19,ASSQGAGYGYT
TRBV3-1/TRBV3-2,ASSQVRGGWGTYEQY
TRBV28,ASRPSIQYGYT
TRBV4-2,ASSPRGGFQETQY
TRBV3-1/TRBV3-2,ASSPNLGGGTPGELF
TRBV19,ASGQGLVYEQY
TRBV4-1,ASSATMGLAGFNEQF
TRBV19,ASTGTGDYGYT
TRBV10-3,AIRPPGDSPLH
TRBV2,ASSDRQGNTGELF
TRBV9,ASSDSGRSYNEQF
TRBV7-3,ASSLGGGQTDTQY
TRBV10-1,ASSGVSYEQY
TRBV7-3,ASSSGLAGSDEQF
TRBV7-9,ASSLLVSTDTQY
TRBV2,ASRGDTSGNTIY
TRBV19,ASTQAAWDTEAF
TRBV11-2,ASSLDRWAGGEQY
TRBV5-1,ASWDSSGANVLT
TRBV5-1,ASSLELAVVELF
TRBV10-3,AISESREQY
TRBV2,ASRGGPAGGLF
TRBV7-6,ASSLVLSGATADTQY
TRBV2,ASSGDRGHGNTIY
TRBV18,ASSKREYQETQY
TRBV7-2,ASSLDRVNEQF
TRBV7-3,ASSSKTSGGNRSYEQY
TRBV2,ASSDRTSGVGEQF
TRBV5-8,ASSLVFVTGELF
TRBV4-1,ASSPGLEGGELF
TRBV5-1,ASRQGTASTDTQY
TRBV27,ASSLRRGETQY
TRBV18,ASSPRQAGESPLH
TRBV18,ASSARQGVDEQF
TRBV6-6,ASSYSPWTGTEAF
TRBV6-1,ASSVPNRGLAYGYT
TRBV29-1,SATGGNEKLF